This T cell receptor beta chain stems from a study of blood T cell repertoires in COVID-19. As for the study in general: Acute and convalescent COVID-19 specimens originated in the United States, Italy and Spain. In each case, the material was cDNA or gDNA derived from T cells, B-cell-depleted T cells, or PBMCs.

Produced via immunoSEQ multiplex PCR; TCRdb's table is partial and in-frame only. The table lists some 220,000 clones, about three quarters of them singletons. The receptor was derived from a woman between 65 and 79 years old with acute or convalescent COVID-19. The specimen sequenced was peripheral blood.

This CDR3 is CATSRSRDFQETQYF. In DNA form, the CDR3 reads TGTGCCACCAGTCGGTCCAGGGATTTCCAAGAGACCCAGTACTTC. The V call is TRBV24-1, the J call TRBJ2-5; tentatively, D is TRBD1 (5 bases). In germline, CDR1 is KGHDR, CDR2 SFDVKD. The V end lost 6 bases, the J end lost 1 base, and 14 bases lay between the germline ends. This CDR3 region has 15 residues.